These 15 T cell receptor beta chains originate from one sample sequenced in a study of T cell repertoires in cytomegalovirus infection. TCRdb analysed the reads with MiXCR anew, one entry per CDR3 protein. The sample shows about 490,000 distinct CDR3 sequences, 26% of them seen only once. Source material: PBMCs. All receptors come from a human donor in good health (CMV status not recorded). Some clones in this sample may be carry-over from other donors' samples.

The rearrangement links TRBV4-2 to TRBJ2-3; 8 nucleotides line up with TRBD2. Germline V gene lookup returns CDR1 LGHNA and CDR2 YNFKEQ. With 4 bases clipped from V and 5 bases from J, the junction kept 17 bases outside the gene matches. This CDR3 has 18 amino acids. The CDR3 DNA reads TGTGCCAGCAGCCCCCTTTCCCAGCGGGAGATCCTTGGAGATACGCAGTATTTT. Residues: CASSPLSQREILGDTQYF.

In its sample, this clonotype was seen a few times. The chain links TRBV10-3 to TRBJ2-7; TRBD1 matches 8 bases. Germline V gene lookup returns CDR1 ENHRY and CDR2 SYGVKD. V was clipped by 10 bases and J by 3 bases; unmatched bases: 5. This CDR3 spans 12 amino acids. The CDR3 loop reads CATGTGYYEQYF. CDR3 nucleotides: TGTGCCACGGGGACAGGATACTACGAGCAGTACTTC.

In its sample, this clonotype was seen a few times. V usage is TRBV9 and J usage is TRBJ1-1; TRBD1 agrees at 8 bases. The CDR3 has 15 residues. Germline CDR1 SGDLS, CDR2 YYNGEE. Trimming at V came to 3 bases and at J to 2 bases, leaving 6 bases not matched to a gene. The chain's CDR3 is CASSGRQGSNTEAFF. DNA of the CDR3: TGTGCCAGCAGCGGAAGACAGGGGTCTAACACTGAAGCTTTCTTT.

The CDR3 bases are TGTGCCAGCAGTGGACAGGGGGCGGGGGAGCAGTACTTC. Protein: CASSGQGAGEQYF. The chain recombines TRBV28 with TRBJ2-7; 11 nucleotides line up with TRBD1. Germline V CDR1 and CDR2: MDHEN, SYDVKM. The CDR3 contains 13 residues. J gave up 7 bases and V 5 bases, and 4 bases lay outside the gene matches.

The genes are TRBV12-3 or TRBV12-4 and TRBJ1-2; 7 nucleotides line up with TRBD1. V gave up 5 bases and J gave up 8 bases; unmatched junction bases: 14. This CDR3 is built from 15 residues. CDR3 DNA sequence: TGTGCCAGCAGTCCCCAGGGGGGGGCACAGAGGGGCTACACCTTC. Its protein is CASSPQGGAQRGYTF.

This clonotype was counted only a few times. V is TRBV6-5 and J is TRBJ1-6; the D is unclear. V was pared by 2 bases and J by 9 bases, with 8 bases between. The CDR3 is 13 amino acids. CDR1 MNHEY and CDR2 SVGAGI come from the germline V gene. The chain's CDR3 is CASSYGEGSPLHF. The CDR3, as DNA: TGTGCCAGCAGTTACGGAGAAGGTTCACCCCTCCACTTT.

Only a few counts were recorded for this clonotype. The CDR3 is CASRDSGRGTGELFF. DNA for the CDR3: TGCGCCAGCAGAGATAGCGGGAGAGGCACCGGGGAGCTGTTTTTT. The chain links TRBV10-2 to TRBJ2-2; TRBD2 agrees at 9 bases. Unmatched junction bases numbered 6, after V lost 6 bases and J lost 4 bases. The CDR3 consists of 15 residues. CDR1 WSHSY and CDR2 SAAADI come from the germline V gene.

The V gene is TRBV12-3 or TRBV12-4, the J gene TRBJ1-1, with TRBD1 matching over 7 bases. The CDR3 runs to 12 residues. The ends lost 8 bases at V and 10 bases at J; junction bases unmatched: 10. The CDR3 here is CASGMTGLGAFF. As DNA, the CDR3 is TGTGCCAGCGGAATGACAGGGTTGGGAGCTTTCTTT.

This rearrangement joins TRBV12-3 or TRBV12-4 to TRBJ2-1; no clear D gene. The length of the CDR3 is 13 residues. V lost 6 bases to trimming and J lost 16 bases, with 22 bases between them. Here the CDR3 reads CASRPDPSSGPFF. The CDR3, as DNA: TGTGCCAGCAGGCCTGACCCGAGCTCGGGTCCTTTCTTC.

The genes are TRBV7-8 and TRBJ2-7; D ambiguous. Germline values: CDR1 SGHVS, CDR2 FQNEAQ. V was trimmed by 0 bases and J by 4 bases, leaving 7 bases between them. This CDR3 is 13 amino acids long. The CDR3 loop reads CASSLARDYEQYF. In nucleotides, the CDR3 is TGTGCCAGCAGCTTAGCGAGAGATTACGAGCAGTACTTC. Drawing the rest from reference TRBV7-8 and TRBJ2-7, the complete variable domain is GAGVSQSPRYKVAKRGQDVALRCDPISGHVSLFWYQQALGQGPEFLTYFQNEAQLDKSGLPSDRFFAERPEGSVSTLKIQRTQQEDSAVYLCASSLARDYEQYFGPGTRLTVT.

There are many counts of this clonotype. This sequence joins TRBV7-2 and TRBJ2-7, with 8 bases aligning to TRBD2. Germline V gene sequence: CDR1 SGHTA, CDR2 FQGNSA. This CDR3 comprises 13 residues. The V segment lost 8 bases and the J segment 3 bases; nucleotides outside the gene matches: 6. This chain's CDR3 is CASGPSGHYEQYV. DNA of the CDR3: TGTGCCAGCGGACCTAGCGGGCACTACGAGCAGTACGTC.

This clonotype was counted between two and nine times. The genes are TRBV18 and TRBJ1-1; 9 bases align to TRBD1. This CDR3 has 14 amino acids. Trimming at V came to 2 bases and at J to 3 bases, leaving 1 base not matched to a gene. Germline loops: CDR1 KGHSH, CDR2 LQKENI. The CDR3 coding sequence is TGTGCCAGCTCACCAGGGACAGGGTACACTGAAGCTTTCTTT. Its protein product is CASSPGTGYTEAFF.

The chain links TRBV30 to TRBJ1-1; 8 nucleotides line up with TRBD1. Germline V gene lookup returns CDR1 GTSNPN and CDR2 SVGIG (reference sequence). This CDR3 has 15 amino acids. Unmatched junction bases numbered 11, after V lost 2 bases and J lost 6 bases. CDR3 sequence reads: CAWSSTDRDVAEAFF. For the CDR3, the DNA is TGTGCCTGGAGTTCTACGGACAGGGATGTGGCTGAAGCTTTCTTT.

This clonotype was seen ten or more times. This chain uses TRBV30 with TRBJ1-1; D is ambiguous. Per the germline V gene, CDR1 is GTSNPN and CDR2 is SVGIG (reference sequence). This CDR3 region has 11 residues. V lost 3 bases, J lost 6 bases, and 8 bases lay in between. CDR3 bases: TGTGCCTGGAGAATTAGCTCTGAAGCTTTCTTT. Translated, it gives CAWRISSEAFF.

This clonotype was recorded a few times. The CDR3 region has the DNA TGTGCCAGCAGCCTACTAGCGGGAGGGCCGGTAGCCAAAAACATTCAGTACTTC. Amino acid sequence: CASSLLAGGPVAKNIQYF. The J gene is TRBJ2-4, the V gene TRBV12-3 or TRBV12-4, with TRBD2 matching 13 bases. This CDR3 contains 18 residues. V was pared by 6 bases and J by 0 bases, with 8 bases of the junction left unmatched.